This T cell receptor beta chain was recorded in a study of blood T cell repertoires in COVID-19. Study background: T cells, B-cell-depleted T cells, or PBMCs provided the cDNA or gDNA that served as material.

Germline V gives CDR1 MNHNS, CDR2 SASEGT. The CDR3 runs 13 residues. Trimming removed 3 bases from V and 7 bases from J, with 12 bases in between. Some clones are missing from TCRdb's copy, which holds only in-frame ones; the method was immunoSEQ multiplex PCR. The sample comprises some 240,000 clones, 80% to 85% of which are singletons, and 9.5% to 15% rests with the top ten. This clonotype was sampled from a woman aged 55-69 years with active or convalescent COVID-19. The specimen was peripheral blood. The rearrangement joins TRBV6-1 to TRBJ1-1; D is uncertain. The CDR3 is CASSEVPGDEAFF. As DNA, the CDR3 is TGTGCCAGCAGTGAGGTTCCGGGTGATGAAGCTTTCTTT.